This T cell receptor beta chain was sequenced during a study of CD8+CD57+ T cells in acquired aplastic anemia. Patients who underwent sequencing had shown CD8+CD57+ cell expansion by flow cytometry. Germline trimming cut 5 bases from V and 7 bases from J; bases unmatched to any gene: 9. The CDR3 loop spans 14 amino acids. The germline CDR1 and CDR2 sequences are LNHDA and SQIVND (reference sequence). Researchers used genomic DNA as the template to profile TCR beta VDJ and CDR3. TCRdb re-called the reads through MiXCR, storing one row per CDR3 protein. The table has about 120,000 distinct CDR3 sequences, approximately 50% seen once.

Sequencing input: sorted CD4+, CD8+, or CD8+CD57+ T cells (not recorded which) from PBMCs. The receptor was isolated from a human donor with aplastic anemia. The chain carries TRBV19 and TRBJ1-2, with 8 bases that match TRBD1. CDR3 DNA sequence: TGTGCCAGTAGTGATCGACAGGGGAATGGTGGCTACACCTTC. Translated, it gives CASSDRQGNGGYTF.